The 14 T cell receptor beta chains reported below all come from one sample, sequenced in a study of TIL therapy for anti-PD-1-resistant metastatic lung cancer. Sample time point: pre-treatment sample, taken before nivolumab and TIL therapy. The immunoSEQ assay was v3. TCRdb's table, derived via immunoSEQ multiplex PCR, lists solely in-frame clones and lacks some. This sample has 35,000 or so clones, with less than 85% found just once. The sequences come from blood, collected at baseline. The receptors shown here come from a person aged 25 to 85 with non-small cell lung cancer.

The chain links TRBV25-1 to TRBJ2-7, with TRBD1 matching over 9 bases. The junction had 5 bases not matched to a gene; V was cut back by 8 bases and J by 3 bases. The CDR3 is 13 amino acids. Germline V CDR1 and CDR2: MGHDK, SYGVNS. The CDR3 DNA reads TGTGCCAGCGCTGGACAGGGGAGCTACGAGCAGTACTTC. It translates to CASAGQGSYEQYF.

The genes are TRBV5-1 and TRBJ2-2; TRBD1 agrees at 10 bases. Germline assignment: CDR1 SGHRS and CDR2 YFSETQ. This CDR3 region has 17 residues. V shed 3 bases and J 4 bases; nucleotides not matched to a gene: 9. The CDR3 DNA reads TGCGCCAGCAGCTCGCTTAGGACAGGGGGGTTCACCGGGGAGCTGTTTTTT. It yields the protein CASSSLRTGGFTGELFF. Using reference TRBV5-1 and TRBJ2-2 for the parts outside the CDR3, the full variable domain is KAGVTQTPRYLIKTRGQQVTLSCSPISGHRSVSWYQQTPGQGLQFLFEYFSETQRNKGNFPGRFSGRQFSNSRSEMNVSTLELGDSALYLCASSSLRTGGFTGELFFGEGSRLTVL.

The chain links TRBV6-6 to TRBJ1-2; D not certain. Deletions cut 4 bases from V and 0 bases from J, with 12 bases between. The germline gives CDR1 MNHNY, CDR2 SVGAGI (reference sequence). The length of the CDR3 is 15 residues. The CDR3 loop reads CASSSRTGTNYGYTF. In DNA form, the CDR3 reads TGTGCCAGCAGTTCCCGGACGGGGACTAACTATGGCTACACCTTC.

The V and J genes are TRBV9 and TRBJ1-6, with a weak D call TRBD1 (5 bases). V lost 0 bases and J 7 bases, leaving 17 bases between the germline ends. Germline V CDR1 and CDR2: SGDLS, YYNGEE. CDR3 length: 17 amino acids. The DNA for the CDR3 is TGTGCCAGCAGCGTAGAGGGAGGGGTGGCGCAAAATTCACCCCTCCACTTT. Translation gives CASSVEGGVAQNSPLHF.

The chain employs TRBV19 and TRBJ1-2; D call uncertain. The V end was cut by 0 bases, the J end by 6 bases, with 5 bases between. CDR3 size: 12 residues. Germline values: CDR1 LNHDA, CDR2 SQIVND (reference sequence). The CDR3 DNA reads TGTGCCAGTAGTATAGAATGGGATGGCTACACCTTC. This encodes CASSIEWDGYTF. Complete variable domain (other parts from reference TRBV19 and TRBJ1-2): DGGITQSPKYLFRKEGQNVTLSCEQNLNHDAMYWYRQDPGQGLRLIYYSQIVNDFQKGDIAEGYSVSREKKESFPLTVTSAQKNPTAFYLCASSIEWDGYTFGSGTRLTVV.

The chain is built from TRBV5-3 and TRBJ2-2; 9 nucleotides agree with TRBD1. TRBV5-3 is noted as an ORF with a role that remains uncertain. The V segment lost 4 bases and the J segment 6 bases; nucleotides outside the gene matches: 4. This CDR3 has 14 residues. CDR3 in DNA: TGTGCCAGAAGCGTATACAGGGGGCCCGGGGAGCTGTTTTTT. This sequence encodes CARSVYRGPGELFF.

This clone was observed a single time. The chain couples TRBV6-5 to TRBJ1-4, with 8 bases that match TRBD1. The V gene's germline CDR1 is MNHEY and CDR2 SVGAGI. This CDR3 has 15 amino acids. Trimming cost V 5 bases and J 3 bases; bases outside gene matches: 5. The CDR3 DNA is TGTGCCAGCAGTCCGACAGGGGACGCTAATGAAAAACTGTTTTTT. Translation: CASSPTGDANEKLFF.

The chain uses TRBV6-4 and TRBJ2-1; D may correspond to TRBD1 or TRBD2 (6 bases each). The CDR3 runs 15 residues. V was shortened by 5 bases and J by 4 bases, with 15 bases between the two germline ends. Germline CDR1 reads MRHNA; CDR2 reads SNTAGT. The CDR3 reads CASSSGDSEYNEQFF. The CDR3 region has the DNA TGTGCCAGCAGTTCAGGGGACTCCGAGTACAATGAGCAGTTCTTC.

V usage is TRBV4-3 and J usage is TRBJ2-1; 9 positions match TRBD2. J was trimmed by 8 bases and V by 1 base; bases with no gene match: 18. The V gene's germline CDR1 is LGHNA and CDR2 YSLEER. The CDR3 loop spans 19 amino acids. This CDR3 reads CASSQVHGAGGPMRHEQFF. The CDR3 DNA sequence: TGCGCCAGCAGCCAAGTACATGGAGCGGGGGGTCCTATGAGGCATGAGCAGTTCTTC.

The chain employs TRBV18 and TRBJ2-7; TRBD2 matches at 11 bases. This CDR3 is 16 amino acids long. Trimming removed 3 bases from V and 1 base from J; junction bases left unmatched: 5. CDR1 and CDR2 (germline): KGHSH, LQKENI. The CDR3 region has the DNA TGTGCCAGCTCACCCACTAGCGGGGGACTATCCTACGAGCAGTACTTC. Protein sequence: CASSPTSGGLSYEQYF.

This clone was recorded once. The chain employs TRBV28 and TRBJ1-1, with a weak D call TRBD1 (5 bases). Germline V gene data show CDR1 as MDHEN and CDR2 as SYDVKM. The length of the CDR3 is 14 residues. V lost 3 bases to trimming and J lost 5 bases, with 13 bases between them. CDR3 sequence reads: CASSFPGSTTEAFF. The CDR3 coding sequence is TGTGCCAGCAGTTTCCCAGGGTCAACGACTGAAGCTTTCTTT.

The chain employs TRBV6-5 and TRBJ2-5, with D possibly TRBD2 on 5 matching bases. V lost 4 bases, J lost 1 base, and 10 bases lay in between. Per the germline V gene, CDR1 is MNHEY and CDR2 is SVGAGI. The CDR3 is 14 amino acids. The CDR3 nucleotides read TGTGCCAGCAGTTCGCCGGGAACCCAAGAGACCCAGTACTTC. Amino acids: CASSSPGTQETQYF.

In the case of this clone: This specimen includes other DNA sequences encoding the same CDR3. The genes are TRBV6-1 and TRBJ2-1, with TRBD2 identical over 12 bases. CDR3 size: 15 residues. After removal of 2 bases from V and 4 bases from J, the junction contained 0 bases not matched to a gene. Per the germline V gene, CDR1 is MNHNS and CDR2 is SASEGT. The CDR3: CASSELAGGYNEQFF. The CDR3 bases are TGTGCCAGCAGTGAACTAGCGGGAGGGTACAATGAGCAGTTCTTC.

The CDR3 loop is CASTVRGEAFF. The CDR3 region has the DNA TGTGCCAGCACCGTTCGGGGGGAAGCTTTCTTT. The chain links TRBV2 to TRBJ1-1, with D maybe TRBD1 (5 bases). Germline CDR1 reads SNHLY; CDR2 reads FYNNEI. This CDR3 spans 11 amino acids. V was cut by 7 bases and J by 8 bases, with 11 bases left in between.